Listed here are 24 T cell receptor beta chains from one sample, sequenced in a study of spatial heterogeneity in lung cancer. Time point of the sample: sample taken at primary tumor resection. Tumor, nontumor lung or frozen PBMC supplied whole RNA, sequenced without sorting. TCRdb re-called the 5' RACE reads with MiXCR, one entry per CDR3 protein. The table includes roughly 54,000 distinct CDR3 sequences, about 7.6% detected once. Material: PBMCs, obtained at surgery. Receptor source: a female donor with early-stage non-small cell lung cancer.

In this sample, this clonotype turned up many times. J is TRBJ2-2 and V is TRBV4-1, with D hard to call. The CDR3 contains 15 residues. The germline gives CDR1 MGHRA, CDR2 YSYEKL. The V gene lost 0 bases and the J gene lost 5 bases, with 10 bases spanning the gap. CDR3 in amino acids: CASSQESGPTGELFF. For the CDR3, the DNA is TGCGCCAGCAGCCAAGAATCTGGACCTACCGGGGAGCTGTTTTTT.

This clonotype was seen repeatedly, ten times or more. CDR3 in DNA: TGCAGTGCTAGTAAGACAGGGTCGGCCTACGAGCAGTACTTC. It codes for CSASKTGSAYEQYF. This chain uses TRBV20-1 with TRBJ2-7, with 7 bases aligning to TRBD1. Germline-derived CDR1 and CDR2 are DFQATT and SNEGSKA (reference sequence). Trimming at V came to 3 bases and at J to 2 bases, leaving 7 bases not matched to a gene. The CDR3 has 14 amino acids.

The gene calls are TRBV19 and TRBJ1-2; 7 bases match TRBD1. Germline CDR1 LNHDA, CDR2 SQIVND (reference sequence). The CDR3 has 16 residues. V lost 4 bases to trimming and J lost 8 bases; unmatched junction nucleotides: 16. For the CDR3, the DNA is TGTGCCAGTAGTAACGACGCCCAGGGGGGAATCTACGGCTACACCTTC. Protein product: CASSNDAQGGIYGYTF.

This clonotype was seen at least ten times. The chain carries TRBV28 and TRBJ1-1; unclear D gene. V lost 6 bases and J 8 bases, leaving 10 bases between the germline ends. Germline CDR1 is MDHEN and CDR2 is SYDVKM. The CDR3 contains 11 residues. The CDR3 is CASRVRTEAFF. DNA for the CDR3: TGTGCCAGCAGGGTACGGACCGAAGCTTTCTTT. Full variable domain (outside the CDR3, taken from reference TRBV28 and TRBJ1-1): DVKVTQSSRYLVKRTGEKVFLECVQDMDHENMFWYRQDPGLGLRLIYFSYDVKMKEKGDIPEGYSVSREKKERFSLILESASTNQTSMYLCASRVRTEAFFGQGTRLTVV.

This chain uses TRBV24-1 with TRBJ2-1; 7 bases fit TRBD2. The CDR3 is made up of 17 amino acids. Per germline, CDR1 KGHDR and CDR2 SFDVKD. The ends lost 3 bases at V and 7 bases at J; junction bases unmatched: 14. The CDR3 loop is CATSDPATSRFGNEQFF. The CDR3 DNA is TGTGCCACCAGTGATCCCGCGACTAGCAGGTTTGGGAATGAGCAGTTCTTC.

This clonotype was seen a handful of times. V is TRBV12-3 or TRBV12-4 and J is TRBJ2-6; TRBD1 aligns across 10 bases. V was clipped by 4 bases and J by 2 bases; unmatched bases: 5. This CDR3 has 17 residues. In nucleotides, the CDR3 is TGTGCCAGCAGTTGGACAGGGGGGTCGGCTGGGGCCAACGTCCTGACTTTC. Residues: CASSWTGGSAGANVLTF.

This clonotype appeared many times. The genes are TRBV27 and TRBJ2-7, with TRBD1 matching over 9 bases. This CDR3 contains 12 residues. Germline V gene data show CDR1 as MNHEY and CDR2 as SMNVEV (reference sequence). J gave up 6 bases and V 5 bases, and 2 bases lay outside the gene matches. This CDR3 reads CASSPDRGEQYF. The DNA of the CDR3 is TGTGCCAGCAGTCCGGACAGGGGCGAGCAGTACTTC.

This clonotype was found many times. The genes are TRBV15 and TRBJ2-2, with unresolved D. Looked up from germline, CDR1 is LNHNV and CDR2 is YYDKDF (reference sequence). The V and J ends lost 3 bases and 1 base respectively, with 12 bases between them. This CDR3 comprises 16 residues. Written as DNA, the CDR3 is TGTGCCACCAGCAGCTCACTAACCTGGAACACCGGGGAGCTGTTTTTT. It encodes CATSSSLTWNTGELFF.

This clonotype was seen a handful of times. The CDR3 loop is CASSLGQGSDTQYF. In DNA form, the CDR3 reads TGTGCCAGCAGCTTGGGACAGGGTTCAGATACGCAGTATTTT. The V and J genes are TRBV5-4 and TRBJ2-3; TRBD1 aligns across 7 bases. The germline V gene has CDR1 SGHNT and CDR2 YYREEE (reference sequence). This CDR3 has 14 residues. The V gene end was trimmed by 0 bases and the J gene end by 4 bases; junction bases not matched to a gene: 2.

In its sample, this clonotype was seen many times. The gene calls are TRBV29-1 and TRBJ2-4, with D possibly TRBD2 on 6 matching bases. This CDR3 has 11 amino acids. Germline V gene lookup returns CDR1 SQVTM and CDR2 ANQGSEA. V was cut by 4 bases and J by 5 bases, with 6 bases left in between. The CDR3 is CSVAGENIQYF. The CDR3 DNA reads as TGCAGCGTTGCGGGGGAAAACATTCAGTACTTC.

This clonotype has at least ten counts. The rearrangement links TRBV29-1 to TRBJ2-7; TRBD1 matches at 10 bases. CDR1 and CDR2 (germline): SQVTM, ANQGSEA. With V trimmed by 7 bases and J by 5 bases, 11 bases remained unmatched. The CDR3 sequence is 14 residues long. The DNA for the CDR3 is TGCAGCGCCCAAAGGGGGACAGGGGTTCACGAGCAGTACTTC. This sequence encodes CSAQRGTGVHEQYF.

V usage is TRBV6-5 and J usage is TRBJ2-3; D is unresolved. There are 14 residues in the CDR3. Germline lookup yields CDR1 MNHEY and CDR2 SVGAGI. V was shortened by 4 bases and J by 2 bases, with 10 bases between the two germline ends. This CDR3 reads CASSSLQVTDTQYF. In nucleotides, the CDR3 is TGTGCCAGCAGTTCCCTCCAGGTCACAGATACGCAGTATTTT.

This clonotype was observed a few times. The chain employs TRBV27 and TRBJ1-6; 7 nucleotides line up with TRBD1. The V gene end was trimmed by 5 bases and the J gene end by 0 bases; junction bases not matched to a gene: 10. CDR1 is MNHEY, CDR2 SMNVEV, per germline (reference sequence). The CDR3 runs 18 residues. Written as DNA, the CDR3 is TGTGCCAGCAGTCCCCCCCGACAGGGAATCTCCTATAATTCACCCCTCCACTTT. It yields the protein CASSPPRQGISYNSPLHF.

This clonotype was found many times. The gene calls are TRBV7-9 and TRBJ1-4; unclear D gene. The CDR3 has 15 residues. Trimming cost V 8 bases and J 3 bases, with 16 bases left between them. Germline CDR1 is SEHNR and CDR2 is FQNEAQ (reference sequence). CDR3: CASGLVGGPNEKLFF. The CDR3, as DNA: TGTGCCAGCGGGCTAGTAGGAGGACCTAATGAAAAACTGTTTTTT.

This clonotype was observed many times. The CDR3 coding sequence is TGTGCCAGCAGTTACTCCCACTTGAACACTGAAGCTTTCTTT. Its translation: CASSYSHLNTEAFF. The V gene is TRBV6-6, the J gene TRBJ1-1; D is unresolved. CDR1 MNHNY and CDR2 SVGAGI come from the germline V gene (reference sequence). The CDR3 has 14 residues. V gave up 0 bases and J gave up 0 bases, with 5 bases separating them.

The table lists this clonotype with many counts. The chain is built from TRBV5-1 and TRBJ2-7, with 8 nucleotides matching TRBD1. Germline trimming cut 4 bases from V and 4 bases from J; bases unmatched to any gene: 13. The CDR3 loop spans 16 amino acids. CDR1 and CDR2 from the germline V gene are SGHRS and YFSETQ. The CDR3 region has the DNA TGCGCCAGCAGCCCCCGACCGGGACAGGACCCATACGAGCAGTACTTC. Its translation is CASSPRPGQDPYEQYF.

This sequence joins TRBV19 and TRBJ1-2, with D unclear. The CDR3 has 17 residues. V gave up 5 bases and J gave up 0 bases, with 19 bases separating them. Per germline, CDR1 LNHDA and CDR2 SQIVND (reference sequence). The CDR3 loop is CASSLDATGSSNYGYTF. Written as DNA, the CDR3 is TGTGCCAGTAGTCTCGACGCTACGGGGAGTTCTAACTATGGCTACACCTTC. The full variable domain, with the rest looked up from reference TRBV19 and TRBJ1-2, is DGGITQSPKYLFRKEGQNVTLSCEQNLNHDAMYWYRQDPGQGLRLIYYSQIVNDFQKGDIAEGYSVSREKKESFPLTVTSAQKNPTAFYLCASSLDATGSSNYGYTFGSGTRLTVV.

V usage is TRBV20-1 and J usage is TRBJ2-2, with unresolved D. Germline V gene data show CDR1 as DFQATT and CDR2 as SNEGSKA (reference sequence). This CDR3 is 13 amino acids long. V was shortened by 0 bases and J by 4 bases, with 6 bases between the two germline ends. The CDR3 DNA sequence: TGCAGTGCTAGAGATCCCCTCACCGGGGAGCTGTTTTTT. Protein product: CSARDPLTGELFF.

The chain recombines TRBV11-3 with TRBJ2-3; 11 bases agree with TRBD1. CDR1 SGHNT and CDR2 YENEEA come from the germline V gene. J lost 0 bases, V lost 5 bases, and 4 bases had no gene match. This CDR3 contains 16 residues. The DNA of the CDR3 is TGTGCCAGCAGCGAGGGACAGGGGGGTAGCACAGATACGCAGTATTTT. Its protein is CASSEGQGGSTDTQYF.

This clonotype was detected many times. The chain links TRBV7-2 to TRBJ2-5; D may be TRBD1 or TRBD2 (5 bases each). This CDR3 has 15 amino acids. In germline, CDR1 is SGHTA, CDR2 FQGNSA. V was clipped by 2 bases and J by 5 bases, with 15 bases between them. The CDR3 DNA is TGTGCCAGCAGCTTACGCAGTTGGTGGGGGGAGACCCAGTACTTC. It yields the protein CASSLRSWWGETQYF.

V and J are TRBV7-9 and TRBJ2-2; D gene ambiguous. The CDR3 contains 13 residues. Looked up from germline, CDR1 is SEHNR and CDR2 is FQNEAQ (reference sequence). Trimming removed 2 bases from V and 7 bases from J, with 8 bases in between. CDR3 region: CASSLTGLGELFF. Written as DNA, the CDR3 is TGTGCCAGCAGCTTAACCGGTCTCGGGGAGCTGTTTTTT.

This clonotype was seen many times. This chain uses TRBV7-2 with TRBJ2-1; the D is unclear. V was trimmed by 3 bases and J by 7 bases, leaving 7 bases between them. Germline V gene data show CDR1 as SGHTA and CDR2 as FQGNSA. The CDR3 covers 12 residues. The CDR3 DNA sequence: TGTGCCAGCAGCTTGTCTAGGAATGAGCAGTTCTTC. This gives the protein CASSLSRNEQFF.

This clonotype turned up a few times. This chain connects TRBV5-4 to TRBJ2-7; TRBD1 matches 8 bases. V lost 4 bases to trimming and J lost 3 bases; unmatched junction nucleotides: 6. CDR1 SGHNT and CDR2 YYREEE come from the germline V gene (reference sequence). The CDR3 consists of 14 residues. This CDR3 is CASSGQDRDYEQYF. CDR3 DNA: TGTGCCAGCAGCGGGCAGGACAGGGACTACGAGCAGTACTTC.

This chain joins TRBV5-1 and TRBJ2-3, with TRBD2 as a possible D gene (5 bases). V lost 0 bases and J lost 2, with 7 bases in between. The CDR3 length is 14 residues. Germline V lookup: CDR1 SGHRS, CDR2 YFSETQ. The CDR3 sequence is CASSLAGNTDTQYF. The CDR3 coding sequence is TGCGCCAGCAGCTTGGCGGGGAACACAGATACGCAGTATTTT.